This T cell receptor beta chain was documented in a study of OX40 agonist ivuxolimab in advanced cancers. Study-level findings and limits: On average, a greater number of expanded clones characterised CD8+ T cells relative to CD4+. At 0.1 to 3.0 mg/kg, CD4+ and CD8+ blood T cells expanded clonally by week 6. Partial responders receiving 0.1-3.0 mg/kg showed among the lowest clonal expansion.

As for this clone: Its target is not known.

Clones were sequenced by immunoSEQ multiplex PCR, and TCRdb holds only the in-frame ones, with some missing. Altogether around 76,000 clones are present, roughly 94% being singletons, with the ten largest covering around 21%. The sequencing used CD4+ or CD8+ T cells sorted from blood, collected in a trial of the OX40 agonist ivuxolimab. This receptor was obtained from an adult with an advanced solid tumor such as melanoma, head and neck, liver or kidney cancer.

The chain's CDR3 is CASSLQGSGEAFF. DNA for the CDR3: TGTGCCAGCAGCCTACAGGGGTCGGGTGAAGCTTTCTTT. This sequence joins TRBV28 and TRBJ1-1; TRBD1 agrees at 7 bases. Unmatched junction bases numbered 8, after V lost 6 bases and J lost 7 bases. The CDR3 runs to 13 residues. Germline V lookup: CDR1 MDHEN, CDR2 SYDVKM. Variable domain in full (rest from reference TRBV28 and TRBJ1-1): DVKVTQSSRYLVKRTGEKVFLECVQDMDHENMFWYRQDPGLGLRLIYFSYDVKMKEKGDIPEGYSVSREKKERFSLILESASTNQTSMYLCASSLQGSGEAFFGQGTRLTVV.